This entry describes one T cell receptor beta chain. At least ten counts were recorded for this clonotype. The clone's antigen remains unknown. Base qualities are not provided; no much larger clone lies one nucleotide away. This record comes from a study of response to subunit inactivated influenza vaccine (dated by TCRdb to 2016 to 2019). In the study overall: The study used deep quantitative T cell receptor repertoire profiling to track responses to a trivalent subunit inactivated influenza vaccine. Here is what the overall study found, with its caveats: The authors suggested that each seasonal influenza vaccination may recruit only a limited number of new T cells.

The library was obtained by RT-PCR. The reads were generated on an Illumina HiSeq 2500. TCRdb applied fastp at Q25 and MiXCR to the public reads, then kept only in-frame beta chains. Records with the same CDR3 protein are collapsed into one entry carrying the most frequent genes and DNA. The sample data list some 500,000 distinct CDR3 sequences, and 25% of these were observed just once. The ten largest account for approximately 1.9% of the sample. V is reduced by 5 bases and J by 4 bases, leaving a spacing of 15 bases between them. From the cysteine up to the phenylalanine, the CDR3 has a length of 14 residues. Here the CDR3 DNA is all that survives: 42 bases in frame from base 1.

The chain was built from TRBV12-3 or TRBV12-4 and TRBJ2-7, with the D call tentatively TRBD1 or TRBD2, each fitting 5 bases. The sample consisted of CD4+ T cells sorted from PBMCs, taken 4 to 6 days after vaccination. The TCR sequence derives from a man aged 45-65 years who received an inactivated influenza vaccine. Donor details come from another sample of the same person, matched by shared clones. The CDR3 region has the sequence CASSQDTGPYEQYF. The nucleotide sequence is given as TGTGCCAGCAGTCAGGACACGGGGCCTTACGAGCAGTACTTC.